The sequence of this T cell receptor beta chain was determined in a study of cytomegalovirus exposure and HLA in healthy donors. The germline V gene has CDR1 MDHEN and CDR2 SYDVKM. This CDR3 comprises 16 residues. V dropped 3 bases and J dropped 4 bases, with 15 bases sitting between them. PCR involved 60 Vbeta and 13 Jbeta primers. Measured with immunoSEQ multiplex PCR; TCRdb has only the in-frame clones, and not every one. Of 200,000 to 250,000 clones detected, around 80% appear once; the ten largest clones hold 0.6% to 0.7%. The receptor's source is a man in his late teens or twenties in good health and CMV-seronegative. Sequenced input: PBMCs. The V gene is TRBV28, the J gene TRBJ2-2; D may be TRBD2 (6 bases). CDR3 sequence (DNA): TGTGCCAGCAGTTTCAGGCGCTGGAGGGGCACCGGGGAGCTGTTTTTT. Residues: CASSFRRWRGTGELFF.